The rows below give T cell receptor beta chains drawn from one sample of a study of metastatic and nonmetastatic thyroid tumors. TCRdb re-processed the PCR reads through MiXCR. Here the sample spans around 15,000 clones, around 20% being singletons. Sequences were obtained from tumor tissue. The receptors come from a female donor with papillary thyroid cancer or a benign thyroid nodule (not recorded which). Some clones in this sample may be carry-over from other donors' samples. Both conserved end residues are part of each CDR3. The D gene is left open where the match is weak. Rows give clone size only sometimes, using once, few, many, or a class for an expanded clone.

J	D	V	size	CDR3	DNA
TRBJ1-6	NA	TRBV30	medium-sized	CAWSVVGGNSPLHF	TGTGCCTGGAGTGTAGTAGGAGGGAATTCACCCCTCCACTTT
TRBJ2-7	NA	TRBV20-1	many	CSAREGGNKGAYEQYF	TGCAGTGCTAGAGAAGGGGGGAATAAGGGGGCCTACGAGCAGTACTTC
TRBJ1-2	NA	TRBV29-1	many	CSARDTQSTNYGYTF	TGCAGCGCCCGGGACACCCAGAGCACTAACTATGGCTACACCTTC
TRBJ2-7	NA	TRBV19	few	CASSIAARRDYEQYF	TGTGCCAGTAGTATAGCAGCCAGGAGGGACTACGAGCAGTACTTC
TRBJ2-7	TRBD1	TRBV11-1	NA	CASSLTVGGTGVSEQYF	TGTGCCAGCAGCTTAACGGTGGGAGGGACAGGGGTTAGTGAGCAGTACTTC
TRBJ2-2	NA	TRBV7-2	NA	CASSLCRESRELFF	TGTGCCAGCAGCTTATGTCGGGAGAGCAGGGAGCTGTTTTTT
TRBJ2-2	NA	TRBV2	NA	CASQRVPTGELFF	TGTGCCAGTCAACGGGTCCCCACCGGGGAGCTGTTTTTT
TRBJ2-7	NA	TRBV2	few	CASKGAGPEQYF	TGTGCCAGCAAAGGGGCGGGACCCGAGCAGTACTTC
TRBJ1-1	NA	TRBV6-1	NA	CASSMRGWTEAFF	TGTGCCAGCAGTATGCGGGGGTGGACTGAAGCTTTCTTT
TRBJ1-2	NA	TRBV5-1	NA	CASSFGWEDYGYTF	TGCGCCAGCAGCTTCGGGTGGGAGGACTATGGCTACACCTTC
TRBJ2-7	TRBD2	TRBV28	few	CASSLPTSSSPYEQYF	TGTGCCAGCAGTTTACCGACTAGCAGCTCCCCCTACGAGCAGTACTTC
TRBJ1-5	NA	TRBV6-1	many	CASSEYRLMGANQPQHF	TGTGCCAGCAGTGAGTATCGCCTAATGGGGGCAAATCAGCCCCAGCATTTT